Listed here is a single T cell receptor beta chain. The CDR3 is 13 residues long. Germline V gene data show CDR1 as SGHRS and CDR2 as YFSETQ. V was clipped by 4 bases and J by 7 bases, with 15 bases between them. This record belongs to a study of blood T cell dynamics during melanoma immunotherapy. The data were produced by immunoSEQ multiplex PCR, yet TCRdb's version contains in-frame clones alone and is incomplete. Of about 8,200 clones listed, more than 75% are singletons. The sample's time point: week 3, after first cycle of checkpoint inhibitor. This chain uses TRBV5-1 with TRBJ2-7; D is unresolved. The TCR sequence derives from a human donor with melanoma. This sample comprised blood, obtained from a patient treated with checkpoint blockade. The CDR3 nucleotides are TGCGCCAGCAGCGCGAGCAATCTGGGGGAGCAGTACTTC. Translated: CASSASNLGEQYF.